What follows is one T cell receptor beta chain and its context. The antigen is not known. Via MiXCR, TCRdb re-called the RT-PCR reads, giving one row per CDR3 protein. Here the sample spans fewer than 700,000 distinct CDR3 sequences, 13% being singletons. CDR1 and CDR2 from the germline V gene are MNHEY and SVGEGT. J gave up 3 bases and V 5 bases, and 13 bases lay outside the gene matches. The CDR3 runs to 16 residues. The sample comes from a study of response to subunit inactivated influenza vaccine. General study findings and limits: T cells newly recruited by each seasonal influenza vaccination are few, the authors suggested.

This sequence was found in a man aged 45 to 65 who received an inactivated influenza vaccine. Sequences were derived from PBMCs from blood, sampled roughly 48 days after vaccination. This chain uses TRBV6-2 or TRBV6-3 with TRBJ2-7, with 7 bases matching TRBD2. The CDR3 reads CASSAMTSHLYYEQYF. The CDR3, as DNA: TGTGCCAGCAGTGCCATGACTAGCCACCTTTACTACGAGCAGTACTTC.